This T cell receptor (beta chain) originates from a study of early T cells in non-severe SARS-CoV-2 infection. This clonotype was counted only a few times. Germline V gene lookup returns CDR1 MNHNY and CDR2 SVGAGI (reference sequence). The CDR3 extends over 13 amino acids. V lost 8 bases and J lost 5, with 14 bases in between. Each CDR3 protein gets one entry after TCRdb re-called the 5' RACE reads with MiXCR. The top ten hold less than 8% of the sample, which has tens of thousands of distinct CDR3 sequences, 5% to 6.5% seen once. This receptor was obtained from an adult who was a healthcare worker with PCR-confirmed SARS-CoV-2 infection or an uninfected control (not recorded which). Sequenced: whole blood. The chain links TRBV6-6 to TRBJ2-3; D might be TRBD2 (5 bases). The CDR3 DNA follows: TGTGCCAGCCTGGGTAGAGCGGAAGATACGCAGTATTTT. Translating it yields CASLGRAEDTQYF.